These 6 T cell receptor beta chains were sequenced from one sample in a study of cytomegalovirus exposure and HLA in healthy donors. Researchers ran the PCR with 60 Vbeta and 13 Jbeta primers. Clones were read by immunoSEQ multiplex PCR, and TCRdb kept only the in-frame ones, dropping some. The data hold around 120,000 clones, with over 65% observed a single time. The specimen was PBMCs. The receptors come from a woman aged 35 to 49 in good health and CMV-seropositive.

As DNA, the CDR3 is TGTGCCAGCAGCGCAAGGGGGTATAGCAATCAGCCCCAGCATTTT. Translation: CASSARGYSNQPQHF. The chain uses TRBV5-6 and TRBJ1-5, with D possibly matching TRBD1 (6 bases). V lost 4 bases, J lost 0 bases, and 11 bases lay in between. This CDR3 comprises 15 residues. Germline loops: CDR1 SGHDT, CDR2 YYEEEE.

The rearrangement links TRBV18 to TRBJ2-2; D is uncertain. The V gene lost 1 base and the J gene lost 2 bases, with 11 bases spanning the gap. The germline V gene encodes CDR1 KGHSH and CDR2 LQKENI. The CDR3 runs 16 residues. DNA of the CDR3: TGTGCCAGCTCACCACGGGCTCTCGGAAACACCGGGGAGCTGTTTTTT. Residues: CASSPRALGNTGELFF.

J is TRBJ2-7 and V is TRBV7-2; D uncertain. From germline, CDR1 is SGHTA and CDR2 FQGNSA. The CDR3 is made up of 12 amino acids. Trimming stripped 5 bases from V and 0 bases from J, with 5 bases between. The CDR3 sequence is CASSPSSYEQYF. CDR3 DNA: TGTGCCAGCAGCCCCAGCTCCTACGAGCAGTACTTC.

Concerning this clone itself: Other nucleotide sequences in the sample specify the same CDR3. The chain employs TRBV7-2 and TRBJ2-5, with no clear D. The CDR3 sequence is 11 residues long. V was cut by 5 bases and J by 5 bases, with 6 bases left in between. Germline assignment: CDR1 SGHTA and CDR2 FQGNSA. This chain's CDR3 is CASSPRETQYF. The CDR3, as DNA: TGTGCCAGCAGCCCCCGGGAGACCCAGTACTTC.

This clone was seen only a few times. The rearrangement links TRBV5-5 to TRBJ2-1; D unclear. This CDR3 spans 15 amino acids. Germline V gene lookup returns CDR1 SGHKS and CDR2 YYEKEE (reference sequence). V lost 2 bases to trimming and J lost 3 bases, with 12 bases between them. CDR3 in amino acids: CASSLSESLYNEQFF. The CDR3 DNA follows: TGTGCCAGCAGCTTAAGTGAGTCTCTCTACAATGAGCAGTTCTTC.

The rearrangement links TRBV9 to TRBJ1-6; D is unclear. From germline, CDR1 is SGDLS and CDR2 YYNGEE. This CDR3 spans 15 amino acids. V was pared by 0 bases and J by 8 bases, with 12 bases between. The CDR3 reads CASSVGGVLDSPLHF. CDR3 sequence (DNA): TGTGCCAGCAGCGTAGGAGGAGTTCTGGATTCACCCCTCCACTTT.